The 23 T cell receptor beta chains below come from one sample, sequenced in a study of cytomegalovirus exposure and HLA in healthy donors. Primers for the PCR totalled 60 Vbeta and 13 Jbeta. Sequenced by immunoSEQ multiplex PCR; TCRdb stores in-frame clones only, minus some. This table has approximately 120,000 clones, 70% to 80% appearing once. The sample comprised PBMCs. The receptors derive from a man younger than 40 in good health and CMV-seronegative.

The chain employs TRBV11-2 and TRBJ1-3; D remains unclear. V was clipped by 5 bases and J by 5 bases, with 19 bases between them. This CDR3 spans 16 amino acids. Germline CDR1 reads SGHAT; CDR2 reads FQNNGV. The chain's CDR3 is CASSPDENSSRNTIYF. The CDR3 bases are TGTGCCAGCAGCCCAGATGAGAACAGCTCAAGAAACACCATATATTTT. Looking up the rest from reference TRBV11-2 and TRBJ1-3 gives the full variable domain: EAGVAQSPRYKIIEKRQSVAFWCNPISGHATLYWYQQILGQGPKLLIQFQNNGVVDDSQLPKDRFSAERLKGVDSTLKIQPAKLEDSAVYLCASSPDENSSRNTIYFGEGSWLTVV.

This chain joins TRBV2 and TRBJ2-7; the match to TRBD1 covers 9 bases. The CDR3 has 14 residues. The V gene's germline CDR1 is SNHLY and CDR2 FYNNEI. V was pared by 4 bases and J by 3 bases, with 4 bases of the junction left unmatched. The DNA of the CDR3 is TGTGCCAGCAGTGCGGACAGGGGTAGCTACGAGCAGTACTTC. Its translation: CASSADRGSYEQYF. The complete variable domain, with remaining parts taken from reference TRBV2 and TRBJ2-7, reads EPEVTQTPSHQVTQMGQEVILRCVPISNHLYFYWYRQILGQKVEFLVSFYNNEISEKSEIFDDQFSVERPDGSNFTLKIRSTKLEDSAMYFCASSADRGSYEQYFGPGTRLTVT.

The rearrangement joins TRBV7-8 to TRBJ2-4; 7 bases map to TRBD1. Germline assignment: CDR1 SGHVS and CDR2 FQNEAQ. Trimming took 7 bases from V and 9 from J; bases not matched to a gene: 18. The CDR3 sequence is 16 residues long. CDR3 residues: CASTLLTGTAICIQYF. For the CDR3, the DNA is TGTGCCAGCACCCTCCTCACAGGGACAGCGATCTGCATTCAGTACTTC. Using reference TRBV7-8 and TRBJ2-4 for the parts outside the CDR3, the full variable domain is GAGVSQSPRYKVAKRGQDVALRCDPISGHVSLFWYQQALGQGPEFLTYFQNEAQLDKSGLPSDRFFAERPEGSVSTLKIQRTQQEDSAVYLCASTLLTGTAICIQYFGAGTRLSVL.

V is TRBV7-8 and J is TRBJ1-5; a possible D gene is TRBD1 (6 bases). V dropped 5 bases and J dropped 2 bases, with 13 bases sitting between them. This CDR3 comprises 15 residues. Germline lookup yields CDR1 SGHVS and CDR2 FQNEAQ. The CDR3 DNA is TGTGCCAGCAGCCACAGGGTAGGAGGCAATCAGCCCCAGCATTTT. It yields the protein CASSHRVGGNQPQHF.

This chain uses TRBV5-5 with TRBJ1-4; a possible D gene is TRBD1 (5 bases). In germline, CDR1 is SGHKS, CDR2 YYEKEE (reference sequence). The CDR3 runs to 14 residues. V was pared by 0 bases and J by 7 bases, with 10 bases between. This CDR3 is CASSLGGFSEKLFF. For the CDR3, the DNA is TGTGCCAGCAGCTTGGGGGGCTTTTCTGAAAAACTGTTTTTT.

The chain is built from TRBV18 and TRBJ2-1, with D maybe TRBD1 (5 bases). In germline, CDR1 is KGHSH, CDR2 LQKENI. V shed 4 bases and J shed 2 bases, with 15 bases lying between them. This CDR3 spans 16 amino acids. The CDR3 DNA is TGTGCCAGCTCACACCTGACAGTTCTAACCTACAATGAGCAGTTCTTC. Its protein is CASSHLTVLTYNEQFF.

This chain connects TRBV19 to TRBJ1-2; 8 bases line up with TRBD1. Germline lookup yields CDR1 LNHDA and CDR2 SQIVND (reference sequence). The CDR3 consists of 13 residues. The junction had 4 bases not matched to a gene; V was cut back by 4 bases and J by 6 bases. CDR3 coding DNA: TGTGCCAGTAGTAGGGACAGGTCCCATGGCTACACCTTC. Its translation is CASSRDRSHGYTF.

The chain has TRBV19 and TRBJ1-2; a weak D match, TRBD1 (5 bases). Germline V CDR1 and CDR2: LNHDA, SQIVND (reference sequence). V dropped 11 bases and J dropped 5 bases, with 18 bases sitting between them. The CDR3 runs to 13 residues. The CDR3 region is CASAQDDFYGYTF. The CDR3 region has the DNA TGTGCCTCCGCACAGGACGATTTTTATGGCTACACCTTC.

This clone was observed a handful of times. The chain combines TRBV6-5 with TRBJ1-3; D is ambiguous. The germline gives CDR1 MNHEY, CDR2 SVGAGI. Trimming pared 7 bases from V and 0 bases from J, leaving 13 bases between. This CDR3 is built from 15 residues. The CDR3 DNA reads TGTGCCAGCAAAAACCCTGGGAGCTCTGGAAACACCATATATTTT. Translation: CASKNPGSSGNTIYF.

The J gene is TRBJ2-3, the V gene TRBV11-2; 12 bases match TRBD2. The germline CDR1 and CDR2 sequences are SGHAT and FQNNGV. Trimming cost V 5 bases and J 4 bases; bases outside gene matches: 7. The CDR3 consists of 16 residues. DNA of the CDR3: TGTGCCAGCAGCGCTAGACTAGCGGGAGAATCAGATACGCAGTATTTT. This sequence encodes CASSARLAGESDTQYF.

The chain is built from TRBV9 and TRBJ1-5; 7 bases are a match to TRBD1. Looked up from germline, CDR1 is SGDLS and CDR2 is YYNGEE. The CDR3 consists of 16 residues. Trimming took 0 bases from V and 4 from J; bases not matched to a gene: 7. This CDR3 reads CASSVGGQTGNQPQHF. DNA for the CDR3: TGTGCCAGCAGCGTAGGGGGCCAGACAGGGAATCAGCCCCAGCATTTT.

The J gene is TRBJ2-2, the V gene TRBV7-9; D is perhaps TRBD1 (6 bases). Germline values: CDR1 SEHNR, CDR2 FQNEAQ (reference sequence). The V end lost 10 bases, the J end lost 1 base, and 16 bases lay between the germline ends. This CDR3 region has 15 residues. The CDR3 nucleotides are TGTGCCATTCCCACGACAGGCGAGAACACCGGGGAGCTGTTTTTT. Protein product: CAIPTTGENTGELFF. Full variable domain (remainder filled in from reference TRBV7-9 and TRBJ2-2): DTGVSQNPRHKITKRGQNVTFRCDPISEHNRLYWYRQTLGQGPEFLTYFQNEAQLEKSRLLSDRFSAERPKGSFSTLEIQRTEQGDSAMYLCAIPTTGENTGELFFGEGSRLTVL.

This chain links TRBV10-3 with TRBJ1-3; TRBD1 is a possible D gene (5 bases). CDR3 length: 15 residues. The germline V gene encodes CDR1 ENHRY and CDR2 SYGVKD. Trimming removed 4 bases at V and 4 bases at J, with 14 bases between. The CDR3 nucleotides are TGTGCCATCAGTGCACAGGCAAGCAGAGGAAACACCATATATTTT. It translates to CAISAQASRGNTIYF.

This sequence joins TRBV5-6 and TRBJ2-7; 9 bases align to TRBD1. This CDR3 is built from 15 residues. The germline V gene encodes CDR1 SGHDT and CDR2 YYEEEE. Germline trimming cut 2 bases from V and 2 bases from J; bases unmatched to any gene: 5. The CDR3 DNA reads as TGTGCCAGCAGCTTACCCCGGGACAGGGCCTACGAGCAGTACTTC. It encodes CASSLPRDRAYEQYF.

The V call is TRBV7-8, the J call TRBJ1-5; D is possibly TRBD1 (6 bases). The germline gives CDR1 SGHVS, CDR2 FQNEAQ. CDR3 length equals 15 residues. The V end lost 5 bases, the J end lost 2 bases, and 13 bases lay between the germline ends. Here the CDR3 reads CASSPPPGGNQPQHF. The CDR3 nucleotides are TGTGCCAGCAGCCCTCCGCCAGGGGGCAATCAGCCCCAGCATTTT.

The chain couples TRBV7-9 to TRBJ2-6; weak D call: TRBD1 (6 bases). Germline-derived CDR1 and CDR2 are SEHNR and FQNEAQ (reference sequence). The CDR3 has 15 amino acids. V lost 2 bases and J 4 bases, leaving 9 bases between the germline ends. The CDR3: CASSLQGTGANVLTF. For the CDR3, the DNA is TGTGCCAGCAGCTTACAGGGGACCGGGGCCAACGTCCTGACTTTC.

V usage is TRBV9 and J usage is TRBJ1-2; weak D call: TRBD1 (5 bases). CDR3 size: 14 residues. Germline V gives CDR1 SGDLS, CDR2 YYNGEE. V shed 3 bases and J shed 0 bases, with 9 bases lying between them. CDR3 nucleotide sequence: TGTGCCAGCAGCGAGGGACTGTCTAACTATGGCTACACCTTC. Translated, it gives CASSEGLSNYGYTF.

The chain links TRBV9 to TRBJ1-3; perhaps TRBD1 as D (5 bases). The CDR3 extends over 14 amino acids. Trimming shortened V by 4 bases and J by 0 bases, and 8 bases separated the two germline ends. Germline CDR1 SGDLS, CDR2 YYNGEE. For the CDR3, the DNA is TGTGCCAGCAGCAGACAGAGCTCTGGAAACACCATATATTTT. Translating it yields CASSRQSSGNTIYF.

This clone came up once. The rearrangement uses TRBV30 and TRBJ2-4; tentatively, D is TRBD1 (5 bases). The CDR3 loop spans 16 amino acids. Deletions cut 1 base from V and 4 bases from J, with 17 bases between. Germline V lookup: CDR1 GTSNPN, CDR2 SVGIG (reference sequence). CDR3 sequence: CAWSGLSAGKKNIQYF. CDR3 bases: TGTGCCTGGAGTGGCCTCTCCGCAGGGAAAAAAAACATTCAGTACTTC. Combining the CDR3 with reference TRBV30 and TRBJ2-4 gives the whole variable domain SQTIHQWPATLVQPVGSPLSLECTVEGTSNPNLYWYRQAAGRGLQLLFYSVGIGQISSEVPQNLSASRPQDRQFILSSKKLLLSDSGFYLCAWSGLSAGKKNIQYFGAGTRLSVL.

This clone was found a few times. CDR3 DNA: TGTGCCATCTCTCTGACAGGGAACACTGAAGCTTTCTTT. Translated, it gives CAISLTGNTEAFF. The V and J genes are TRBV19 and TRBJ1-1; D perhaps matches TRBD1 (6 bases). This CDR3 spans 13 amino acids. Germline V gene lookup returns CDR1 LNHDA and CDR2 SQIVND (reference sequence). V lost 10 bases and J 1 base, leaving 13 bases between the germline ends.

This clone was seen once. The chain recombines TRBV6-5 with TRBJ1-2; 10 nucleotides align to TRBD1. The germline V gene encodes CDR1 MNHEY and CDR2 SVGAGI. J gave up 2 bases and V 2 bases, and 5 bases lay outside the gene matches. The CDR3 is 16 amino acids. DNA for the CDR3: TGTGCCAGCAGTTACGCTACGGGACAGGGGAACTATGGCTACACCTTC. Its translation: CASSYATGQGNYGYTF.

The gene calls are TRBV18 and TRBJ2-1, with D perhaps matching TRBD2 (6 bases). Trimming pared 0 bases from V and 0 bases from J, leaving 12 bases between. This CDR3 contains 17 residues. From germline, CDR1 is KGHSH and CDR2 LQKENI. CDR3: CASSPPPSVSSYNEQFF. The CDR3 DNA reads TGTGCCAGCTCACCACCCCCTAGCGTGAGCTCCTACAATGAGCAGTTCTTC. The whole variable domain, filled in from reference TRBV18 and TRBJ2-1, reads NAGVMQNPRHLVRRRGQEARLRCSPMKGHSHVYWYRQLPEEGLKFMVYLQKENIIDESGMPKERFSAEFPKEGPSILRIQQVVRGDSAAYFCASSPPPSVSSYNEQFFGPGTRLTVL.

J is TRBJ1-5 and V is TRBV30, with D possibly TRBD1 on 6 matching bases. Germline CDR1 and CDR2: GTSNPN and SVGIG (reference sequence). The V gene lost 1 base and the J gene lost 6 bases, with 16 bases spanning the gap. This CDR3 contains 15 residues. CDR3 DNA: TGTGCCTGGAGTGCCATACAGGGTTTTGGTCAGCCCCAGCATTTT. This codes for CAWSAIQGFGQPQHF.